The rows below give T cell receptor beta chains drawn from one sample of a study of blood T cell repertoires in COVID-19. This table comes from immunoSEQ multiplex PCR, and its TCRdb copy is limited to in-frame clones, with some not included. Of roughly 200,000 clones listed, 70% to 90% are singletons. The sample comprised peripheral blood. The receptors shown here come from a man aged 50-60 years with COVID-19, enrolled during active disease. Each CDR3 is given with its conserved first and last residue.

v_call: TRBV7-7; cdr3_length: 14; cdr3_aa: CASSSRANTGELFF
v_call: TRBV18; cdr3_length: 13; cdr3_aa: CASSPDQADTQYF
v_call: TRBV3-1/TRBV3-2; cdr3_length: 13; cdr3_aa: CASSLIDYNEQFF
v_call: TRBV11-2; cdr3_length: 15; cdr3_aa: CASTVGLAGSYEQFF
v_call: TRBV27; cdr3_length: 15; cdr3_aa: CASSLVAGGPGEQYF
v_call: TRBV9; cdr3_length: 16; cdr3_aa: CASSVERGKNTGELFF
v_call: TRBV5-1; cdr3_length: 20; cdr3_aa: CASSFSPWTGGTPNTGELFF
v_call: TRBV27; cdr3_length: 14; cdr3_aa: CASTLGGLSSPLHF
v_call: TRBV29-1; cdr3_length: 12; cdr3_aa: CSVAGRNTEAFF
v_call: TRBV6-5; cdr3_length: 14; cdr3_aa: CASSSRGMRETQYF
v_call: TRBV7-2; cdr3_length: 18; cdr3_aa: CASSAIHRRSSYNSPLHF